The 22 T cell receptor beta chains given below trace back to one sample, sequenced in a study of T cells in Graves' hyperthyroidism and ophthalmopathy (dated by TCRdb to the late 2010s). Preparation of the library involved multiplex PCR. TCRdb names Illumina HiSeq 2000 as the instrument used. The TCR beta CDR3 regions were amplified from the RNA transcripts. For the first round of RT-PCR on the TCR CDR3, the HTBI primer set was used together with the Qiagen OneStep RT-PCR kit. Using fastp trimming at Q25 and MiXCR clonotype assembly, TCRdb reanalyzed the public sequencing data and kept in-frame beta chains. Rows with one shared CDR3 protein collapse into an entry with the most common genes and DNA. For this sample the table gives almost 500,000 distinct CDR3 sequences, of which under 25% were detected only once. The ten largest clones take up about 49% of the sample. Sequenced sample: blood. These receptors were obtained from a woman in her seventies with Graves' ophthalmopathy.

This clonotype was seen once. In DNA form, the CDR3 reads TGTGCCAGCAGCTTTTTTCTAGCGGGAGTTCTCGGGGGCACAGATACGCAGTATTTT. Encoded protein: CASSFFLAGVLGGTDTQYF. This chain uses TRBV5-6 with TRBJ2-3; 10 nucleotides agree with TRBD2. V shed 2 bases, J shed 1 base, and the junction held 13 bases outside the gene matches. Germline V CDR1 and CDR2: SGHDT, YYEEEE. The CDR3 sequence is 19 residues long.

This clonotype was counted many times. This rearrangement joins TRBV24-1 to TRBJ2-7, with TRBD2 identical over 7 bases. Germline V gene lookup returns CDR1 KGHDR and CDR2 SFDVKD. The ends lost 10 bases at V and 7 bases at J; junction bases unmatched: 9. The CDR3 loop spans 12 amino acids. In DNA, the CDR3 is TGTGCCACGCGGGGCGGGAGTTCGGAGCAGTACTTC. This sequence encodes CATRGGSSEQYF.

The chain employs TRBV4-1 and TRBJ2-1, with D perhaps TRBD2 (6 bases). Germline CDR1 reads MGHRA; CDR2 reads YSYEKL. Trimming removed 2 bases from V and 7 bases from J, with 18 bases in between. This CDR3 is built from 16 residues. DNA of the CDR3: TGCGCCAGCAGCCAACCCCTGAGAGCGGGTGCAAATGAGCAGTTCTTC. Translation gives CASSQPLRAGANEQFF.

This clonotype was found a few times. CDR3: CASSQSGTTGSYEQYF. The CDR3 region has the DNA TGTGCCAGCAGCCAGAGCGGGACTACCGGCTCCTACGAGCAGTACTTC. The rearrangement links TRBV3-1 to TRBJ2-7, with 7 bases fitting TRBD2. This CDR3 is built from 16 residues. Germline loops: CDR1 LGHDT, CDR2 YNNKEL (reference sequence). Trimming cost V 3 bases and J 0 bases; bases outside gene matches: 8.

This clonotype was counted ten times or more. The V call is TRBV24-1, the J call TRBJ2-5; tentative D call: TRBD1 (5 bases). This CDR3 contains 15 residues. Germline V lookup: CDR1 KGHDR, CDR2 SFDVKD. V was cut by 2 bases and J by 1 base, with 10 bases left in between. The CDR3 DNA reads TGTGCCACCAGTGATTCGACAGAACTCCAAGAGACCCAGTACTTC. Translating gives CATSDSTELQETQYF.

This clonotype has ten or more counts. This chain connects TRBV12-3 or TRBV12-4 to TRBJ2-5; 9 bases map to TRBD1. This CDR3 is 15 amino acids long. J gave up 4 bases and V 2 bases, and 5 bases lay outside the gene matches. CDR3 bases: TGTGCCAGCAGTTTAACGGGGACAGGGTTAGAGACCCAGTACTTC. Amino acids: CASSLTGTGLETQYF.

The gene calls are TRBV11-2 and TRBJ2-1; 8 bases are a match to TRBD2. Germline loops: CDR1 SGHAT, CDR2 FQNNGV. The junction had 10 bases not matched to a gene; V was cut back by 5 bases and J by 7 bases. The CDR3 is 15 residues long. The CDR3 DNA is TGTGCCAGCAGCCCGGCGGCGGGAGGTCGGAATGAGCAGTTCTTC. It specifies CASSPAAGGRNEQFF.

The sample holds one count of this clonotype. This sequence joins TRBV28 and TRBJ2-3, with D possibly TRBD1 on 6 matching bases. Germline values: CDR1 MDHEN, CDR2 SYDVKM. There are 15 residues in the CDR3. Trimming removed 1 base at V and 1 base at J, with 9 bases between. For the CDR3, the DNA is TGTGCCAGCAGTTTATCCGGACAGCGCACAGATACGCAGTATTTT. Its protein product is CASSLSGQRTDTQYF.

This clonotype was seen repeatedly, ten times or more. The chain links TRBV20-1 to TRBJ2-1, with TRBD2 matching 7 bases. Germline assignment: CDR1 DFQATT and CDR2 SNEGSKA (reference sequence). The CDR3 consists of 15 residues. Trimming at V came to 0 bases and at J to 2 bases, leaving 4 bases not matched to a gene. The chain's CDR3 is CSARDGGRTYNEQFF. CDR3 nucleotide sequence: TGCAGTGCTAGAGATGGCGGGAGAACCTACAATGAGCAGTTCTTC.

The rearrangement joins TRBV3-1 to TRBJ2-3; D might be TRBD1 or TRBD2, each matching 5 bases. V was shortened by 9 bases and J by 4 bases, with 14 bases between the two germline ends. The CDR3 sequence is 13 residues long. Germline lookup yields CDR1 LGHDT and CDR2 YNNKEL (reference sequence). CDR3 loop: CASGTSDPDTQYF. The CDR3 region has the DNA TGTGCCAGTGGGACGAGTGATCCAGATACGCAGTATTTT.

This chain connects TRBV5-1 to TRBJ1-1; D gene uncertain. This CDR3 comprises 12 residues. The germline V gene has CDR1 SGHRS and CDR2 YFSETQ. V lost 5 bases, J lost 6 bases, and 11 bases lay in between. The CDR3 protein is CASRLMFAEAFF. The CDR3 nucleotides are TGCGCCAGCAGGCTCATGTTCGCTGAAGCTTTCTTT.

The table lists this clonotype with a few counts. The rearrangement links TRBV28 to TRBJ1-2; D gene ambiguous. The V gene lost 6 bases and the J gene lost 8 bases, with 10 bases spanning the gap. Germline V gives CDR1 MDHEN, CDR2 SYDVKM. This CDR3 spans 11 amino acids. The CDR3 is CASRADMGYTF. For the CDR3, the DNA is TGTGCCAGCAGAGCAGACATGGGCTACACCTTC.

This clonotype was detected ten times or more. The genes are TRBV2 and TRBJ1-1, with D perhaps TRBD1 (6 bases). The CDR3 spans 14 residues. The V end was cut by 5 bases, the J end by 5 bases, with 15 bases between. Germline V gene data show CDR1 as SNHLY and CDR2 as FYNNEI. CDR3 DNA: TGTGCCAGCAGTCGGACAGCCACGAAGACTGAAGCTTTCTTT. Translated, it gives CASSRTATKTEAFF.

Worth noting for this clonotype: A read error may account for a junction end that differs from germline. The V and J genes are TRBV7-3 and TRBJ2-1; 11 bases are shared with TRBD2. The CDR3 covers 15 residues. Germline CDR1 and CDR2: SGHTA and FQGTGA. CDR3 loop: CANSKGLAGLHEQFF. For the CDR3, the DNA is TGTGCCAACAGCAAAGGACTAGCGGGTTTGCATGAGCAGTTCTTC.

The chain carries TRBV30 and TRBJ2-7, with 7 bases identical to TRBD2. J gave up 3 bases and V 3 bases, and 5 bases lay outside the gene matches. CDR1 and CDR2 from the germline V gene are GTSNPN and SVGIG (reference sequence). The CDR3 has 13 amino acids. As DNA, the CDR3 is TGTGCCTGGAGCGGGGACTACCTCTACGAGCAGTACTTC. Amino acids: CAWSGDYLYEQYF.

Points on this clonotype: Being one base from a much bigger clone, this may be a read error. The rearrangement links TRBV28 to TRBJ2-1, with TRBD2 identical over 11 bases. The CDR3 totals 15 residues. Germline CDR1 is MDHEN and CDR2 is SYDVKM. DNA of the CDR3: TGTGCCAGCGGTTTGGCGTCTAGCGGGAGGAGTGAGCAGTTCTTC. Residues: CASGLASSGRSEQFF.

Only a few counts were recorded for this clonotype. This chain joins TRBV5-1 and TRBJ1-5; TRBD1 might be the D (5 bases). The CDR3 sequence is 14 residues long. Germline V gene lookup returns CDR1 SGHRS and CDR2 YFSETQ. V lost 0 bases, J lost 6 bases, and 10 bases lay in between. The CDR3 sequence: CASSLGGGGQPQHF. DNA for the CDR3: TGCGCCAGCAGCTTGGGCGGGGGAGGTCAGCCCCAGCATTTT. The full variable domain, with the rest looked up from reference TRBV5-1 and TRBJ1-5, is KAGVTQTPRYLIKTRGQQVTLSCSPISGHRSVSWYQQTPGQGLQFLFEYFSETQRNKGNFPGRFSGRQFSNSRSEMNVSTLELGDSALYLCASSLGGGGQPQHFGDGTRLSIL.

This clonotype occurred a few times. V is TRBV4-3 and J is TRBJ2-3, with TRBD2 matching over 12 bases. CDR3 length: 15 residues. The junction had 5 bases not matched to a gene; V was cut back by 8 bases and J by 2 bases. In germline, CDR1 is LGHNA, CDR2 YSLEER. The CDR3 here is CASGLAGWDTDTQYF. The CDR3 nucleotides are TGCGCCAGCGGACTAGCGGGATGGGACACAGATACGCAGTATTTT.

This clonotype appeared a few times. This chain joins TRBV7-3 and TRBJ2-2; 10 bases line up with TRBD1. With V trimmed by 7 bases and J by 7 bases, 6 bases remained unmatched. Germline V gives CDR1 SGHTA, CDR2 FQGTGA. The CDR3 loop spans 14 amino acids. The CDR3 DNA follows: TGTGCCAGCAAGCCGGGACAGGGGAACGGGGAGCTGTTTTTT. As protein: CASKPGQGNGELFF.

This clonotype was picked up a small number of times. The gene calls are TRBV28 and TRBJ1-5; D is possibly TRBD1 (5 bases). Germline V lookup: CDR1 MDHEN, CDR2 SYDVKM. V was shortened by 3 bases and J by 5 bases, with 8 bases between the two germline ends. The CDR3 is 13 residues long. In nucleotides, the CDR3 is TGTGCCAGCAGTTTGGACATTTATCAGCCCCAGCATTTT. As protein: CASSLDIYQPQHF.

This clonotype was recorded a few times. The rearrangement links TRBV6-1 to TRBJ1-6; D unclear. V dropped 1 base and J dropped 5 bases, with 9 bases sitting between them. The CDR3 consists of 15 residues. Germline assignment: CDR1 MNHNS and CDR2 SASEGT. CDR3 sequence reads: CASSEGEGDNSPLHF. The CDR3 region has the DNA TGTGCCAGCAGTGAAGGGGAGGGTGATAATTCACCCCTCCACTTT.

The gene calls are TRBV6-4 and TRBJ2-7; D gene ambiguous. The CDR3 is 12 residues long. CDR1 and CDR2 (germline): MRHNA, SNTAGT. Trimming stripped 5 bases from V and 9 bases from J, with 14 bases between. CDR3 in amino acids: CASSLGSFGQYF. The CDR3 region has the DNA TGTGCCAGCAGTTTAGGGTCGTTTGGGCAGTACTTC.